The 10 T cell receptor beta chains presented below share a single source sample, sequenced in a study of CD8 T cells in Susac syndrome. It was with random hexamers that roughly 0.5 to 1 ug RNA was reverse transcribed. Each CDR3 protein gets one entry after TCRdb re-called the immunoSEQ multiplex PCR reads with MiXCR. The profile shows 150,000 to 200,000 distinct CDR3 sequences, 94% of them singletons. The sequenced sample was CD4+ T cells from PBMCs. Every receptor here comes from a human donor with Susac syndrome.

The chain uses TRBV6-2 or TRBV6-3 and TRBJ2-7; D gene uncertain. This CDR3 is 13 amino acids long. The V gene lost 4 bases and the J gene lost 3 bases, with 10 bases spanning the gap. Looked up from germline, CDR1 is MNHEY and CDR2 is SVGEGT. The CDR3 protein is CASSFTTDYEQYF. CDR3 nucleotide sequence: TGTGCCAGCAGTTTCACGACGGACTACGAGCAGTACTTC.

The J gene is TRBJ2-5, the V gene TRBV2, with D tentatively TRBD2 (5 bases). Germline CDR1 reads SNHLY; CDR2 reads FYNNEI. Trimming took 7 bases from V and 0 from J, leaving 15 bases between them. CDR3 size: 15 residues. CDR3 residues: CASTQRGNYQETQYF. The CDR3 DNA follows: TGTGCCAGCACCCAGAGAGGGAATTACCAAGAGACCCAGTACTTC.

The gene calls are TRBV7-9 and TRBJ1-1, with D possibly TRBD1 on 6 matching bases. V was shortened by 1 base and J by 11 bases, with 14 bases between the two germline ends. In germline, CDR1 is SEHNR, CDR2 FQNEAQ (reference sequence). The CDR3 extends over 13 amino acids. The CDR3 DNA reads TGTGCCAGCAGCTTAGGGCCAATCGGGGGCGCTTTCTTT. Its translation is CASSLGPIGGAFF.

This clonotype appeared once. The V call is TRBV9, the J call TRBJ2-1; D not resolved. The CDR3 is made up of 15 amino acids. Trimming cost V 3 bases and J 0 bases, with 10 bases left between them. Germline lookup yields CDR1 SGDLS and CDR2 YYNGEE. The CDR3 nucleotides read TGTGCCAGCAGCGAAAGTGTGAGCTCCTACAATGAGCAGTTCTTC. This gives the protein CASSESVSSYNEQFF.

V gene TRBV20-1 combines with J gene TRBJ2-3; possibly TRBD2 for D (5 bases). V was trimmed by 3 bases and J by 5 bases, leaving 18 bases between them. CDR1 is DFQATT, CDR2 SNEGSKA, per germline (reference sequence). This CDR3 contains 15 residues. CDR3 amino acids: CSARRAESLLDTQYF. CDR3 in DNA: TGCAGTGCTAGGAGGGCCGAGAGCCTTCTAGATACGCAGTATTTT.

The rearrangement uses TRBV6-6 and TRBJ1-2; 10 bases map to TRBD1. CDR1 and CDR2 (germline): MNHNY, SVGAGI (reference sequence). This CDR3 comprises 15 residues. Trimming removed 2 bases from V and 6 bases from J; junction bases left unmatched: 6. This chain's CDR3 is CASSYPGQGEDGYTF. CDR3 bases: TGTGCCAGCAGTTACCCAGGACAGGGGGAGGATGGCTACACCTTC.

The chain is built from TRBV4-2 and TRBJ1-4, with D maybe TRBD1 (6 bases). V was pared by 4 bases and J by 2 bases, with 11 bases between. CDR3 length equals 15 residues. Germline assignment: CDR1 LGHNA and CDR2 YNFKEQ. CDR3 residues: CASSLQGGTNEKLFF. The CDR3, as DNA: TGTGCCAGCAGCCTACAGGGTGGCACTAATGAAAAACTGTTTTTT.

The V call is TRBV6-5, the J call TRBJ2-3, with TRBD2 matching over 9 bases. The CDR3 is made up of 14 amino acids. The germline V gene has CDR1 MNHEY and CDR2 SVGAGI. The J segment lost 3 bases and the V segment lost 2 bases, leaving 0 bases of the junction unmatched. The CDR3 coding sequence is TGTGCCAGCAGTTACGGACTAGCGACAGATACGCAGTATTTT. Its translation: CASSYGLATDTQYF.

The chain recombines TRBV9 with TRBJ2-3; D remains unclear. The CDR3 has 14 amino acids. V was cut by 1 base and J by 6 bases, with 12 bases left in between. The germline gives CDR1 SGDLS, CDR2 YYNGEE. As DNA, the CDR3 is TGTGCCAGCAGCGTATACCTATCCGAGGATACGCAGTATTTT. Protein product: CASSVYLSEDTQYF.

This clonotype was found once. This chain links TRBV5-1 with TRBJ1-1; TRBD1 agrees at 9 bases. Germline V CDR1 and CDR2: SGHRS, YFSETQ. J lost 4 bases, V lost 4 bases, and 14 bases had no gene match. This CDR3 comprises 17 residues. CDR3 residues: CASSPLRSRDRVTEAFF. The CDR3 bases are TGCGCCAGCAGCCCCCTCCGTTCCAGGGACAGGGTCACTGAAGCTTTCTTT.